This entry lists 19 T cell receptor beta chains sequenced from one sample in a study of blood T cell repertoires in COVID-19. TCRdb's table, derived via immunoSEQ multiplex PCR, lists solely in-frame clones and lacks some. The sample carries 90,000 or so clones, about 82% recorded once. Sequences were obtained from peripheral blood. The source of these receptors is a man aged 45-65 years with active COVID-19.

The gene calls are TRBV4-2 and TRBJ1-5; TRBD1 is a possible D gene (5 bases). The ends were cut back, 0 bases at V and 6 bases at J, with 12 bases in the middle. The CDR3 totals 15 residues. Germline V CDR1 and CDR2: LGHNA, YNFKEQ. CDR3 loop: CASSQEPGGTQPQHF. Written as DNA, the CDR3 is TGTGCCAGCAGCCAAGAGCCGGGGGGGACTCAGCCCCAGCATTTT.

The chain joins TRBV5-1 to TRBJ2-1; possibly TRBD2 for D (6 bases). The germline CDR1 and CDR2 sequences are SGHRS and YFSETQ. V lost 7 bases to trimming and J lost 0 bases, with 11 bases between them. The CDR3 extends over 14 amino acids. CDR3 residues: CASAAGSSYNEQFF. The DNA for the CDR3 is TGCGCCAGCGCGGCGGGGAGCTCCTACAATGAGCAGTTCTTC.

This chain joins TRBV6-4 and TRBJ1-4; TRBD1 aligns across 8 bases. CDR3 length: 18 residues. Germline V gene lookup returns CDR1 MRHNA and CDR2 SNTAGT. J lost 8 bases, V lost 8 bases, and 22 bases had no gene match. The CDR3 loop is CASSGGYWGAEAREKLFF. CDR3 nucleotide sequence: TGTGCCAGCTCAGGGGGCTATTGGGGCGCTGAAGCTAGGGAAAAACTGTTTTTT.

The chain employs TRBV16 and TRBJ2-7; 7 bases match TRBD2. V was clipped by 4 bases and J by 2 bases; unmatched bases: 5. The CDR3 covers 14 residues. Germline CDR1 reads KGHSY; CDR2 reads FQNENV. CDR3 nucleotide sequence: TGTGCCAGCAGCCCCCTCGGGAGGCCCTACGAGCAGTACTTC. Translation gives CASSPLGRPYEQYF.

This clone was observed a few times. The rearrangement uses TRBV27 and TRBJ2-3; tentatively, D is TRBD2 (5 bases). Looked up from germline, CDR1 is MNHEY and CDR2 is SMNVEV (reference sequence). The V end was cut by 5 bases, the J end by 0 bases, with 9 bases between. The CDR3 length is 14 residues. The CDR3 DNA is TGTGCCAGCAGTGCGACTACTAGCACAGATACGCAGTATTTT. As protein: CASSATTSTDTQYF.

This chain connects TRBV15 to TRBJ2-7; D is possibly TRBD1 (6 bases). CDR3 length: 17 residues. With 3 bases removed from V and 2 bases from J, the gap between germline ends came to 20 bases. Germline V gene sequence: CDR1 LNHNV, CDR2 YYDKDF (reference sequence). The CDR3 loop is CATSREWGGPGAYEQYF. The CDR3 DNA reads as TGTGCCACCAGCAGGGAATGGGGCGGTCCAGGGGCCTACGAGCAGTACTTC.

CDR3 sequence: CASTAGRGQGNTIYF. The CDR3 region has the DNA TGTGCCAGTACCGCCGGGAGGGGGCAAGGAAACACCATATATTTT. The rearrangement links TRBV19 to TRBJ1-3; 7 bases map to TRBD1. Germline loops: CDR1 LNHDA, CDR2 SQIVND (reference sequence). Trimming cost V 7 bases and J 4 bases; bases outside gene matches: 10. The CDR3 sequence is 15 residues long.

The chain is built from TRBV3-1 (or the pseudogene TRBV3-2) and TRBJ1-3; 9 bases line up with TRBD1. J lost 2 bases, V lost 3 bases, and 5 bases had no gene match. Germline CDR1 is LGHDT and CDR2 is YNNKEL (reference sequence). The CDR3 covers 16 residues. The CDR3 region is CASSQVTGGPGNTIYF. The CDR3 DNA is TGTGCCAGCAGCCAGGTGACAGGGGGGCCTGGAAACACCATATATTTT.

V and J are TRBV28 and TRBJ1-3; 7 positions agree with TRBD1. Unmatched junction bases numbered 6, after V lost 5 bases and J lost 2 bases. CDR1 is MDHEN, CDR2 SYDVKM, per germline. The CDR3 extends over 15 amino acids. In DNA, the CDR3 is TGTGCCAGCAGTGTAGGGGGCCCCGCTGGAAACACCATATATTTT. This sequence encodes CASSVGGPAGNTIYF.

The rearrangement links TRBV5-1 to TRBJ1-4; 8 positions agree with TRBD1. Losses at the gene ends were 2 bases for V and 3 bases for J; bases not matched to a gene: 6. The CDR3 contains 16 residues. Germline lookup yields CDR1 SGHRS and CDR2 YFSETQ. CDR3 sequence (DNA): TGCGCCAGCAGCTTCCAGGGGGCTGGGGCTAATGAAAAACTGTTTTTT. This gives the protein CASSFQGAGANEKLFF.

The chain joins TRBV19 to TRBJ1-2, with D perhaps TRBD1 (6 bases). The CDR3 has 12 amino acids. Germline CDR1 and CDR2: LNHDA and SQIVND (reference sequence). V dropped 6 bases and J dropped 4 bases, with 9 bases sitting between them. The CDR3 region has the DNA TGTGCCAGTAGCGACAGGCGCTATGGCTACACCTTC. Encoded protein: CASSDRRYGYTF. The full variable domain, with the rest looked up from reference TRBV19 and TRBJ1-2, is DGGITQSPKYLFRKEGQNVTLSCEQNLNHDAMYWYRQDPGQGLRLIYYSQIVNDFQKGDIAEGYSVSREKKESFPLTVTSAQKNPTAFYLCASSDRRYGYTFGSGTRLTVV.

This chain connects TRBV29-1 to TRBJ2-1; D remains unclear. The CDR3 runs to 14 residues. V lost 2 bases, J lost 1 base, and 9 bases lay in between. In germline, CDR1 is SQVTM, CDR2 ANQGSEA. CDR3 sequence: CSVELAISYNEQFF. As DNA, the CDR3 is TGCAGCGTTGAATTAGCCATATCCTACAATGAGCAGTTCTTC.

The V gene is TRBV7-2, the J gene TRBJ2-2; the match to TRBD1 covers 8 bases. V lost 5 bases and J lost 0; bases outside the gene matches: 5. This CDR3 contains 16 residues. CDR1 is SGHTA, CDR2 FQGNSA, per germline. The CDR3, as DNA: TGTGCCAGCAGCGGGGGGACAGGAACGAACACCGGGGAGCTGTTTTTT. It yields the protein CASSGGTGTNTGELFF.

This clone has just one count. The J gene is TRBJ2-1, the V gene TRBV6-2 or TRBV6-3; possible D gene TRBD2, 5 bases. CDR1 is MNHEY and CDR2 is SVGEGT in the germline V gene. This CDR3 region has 15 residues. V was cut by 2 bases and J by 2 bases, with 10 bases left in between. In DNA, the CDR3 is TGTGCCAGCAGTTACGTCCGGGAACCCTACAATGAGCAGTTCTTC. It encodes CASSYVREPYNEQFF.

The table lists this clone with a few counts. The chain recombines TRBV28 with TRBJ1-5, with no clear D. Trimming removed 8 bases from V and 0 bases from J, with 8 bases in between. This CDR3 contains 13 residues. Looked up from germline, CDR1 is MDHEN and CDR2 is SYDVKM. This CDR3 reads CASEQNSNQPQHF. For the CDR3, the DNA is TGTGCCAGCGAACAGAATAGCAATCAGCCCCAGCATTTT.

This sequence joins TRBV4-2 and TRBJ1-1; 7 bases map to TRBD1. The CDR3 totals 14 residues. The J segment lost 8 bases and the V segment lost 4 bases, leaving 10 bases of the junction unmatched. Germline V gene lookup returns CDR1 LGHNA and CDR2 YNFKEQ. CDR3 protein: CASSRGTAIGEAFF. For the CDR3, the DNA is TGTGCCAGCAGCCGAGGGACAGCCATCGGGGAAGCTTTCTTT.

This sequence joins TRBV5-5 and TRBJ2-3; D possibly corresponds to TRBD1 (5 bases). CDR3 length: 16 residues. V lost 2 bases to trimming and J lost 0 bases, with 13 bases between them. The germline gives CDR1 SGHKS, CDR2 YYEKEE (reference sequence). DNA of the CDR3: TGTGCCAGCAGCTTAGGGCAGGGTCCTAGCACAGATACGCAGTATTTT. This sequence encodes CASSLGQGPSTDTQYF.

V usage is TRBV19 and J usage is TRBJ1-1; unclear D gene. The V end was cut by 3 bases, the J end by 1 base, with 15 bases between. Germline CDR1 reads LNHDA; CDR2 reads SQIVND (reference sequence). The CDR3 loop spans 16 amino acids. The CDR3 DNA follows: TGTGCCAGTAGTATCCGGGCGCTGGGAGGGAACACTGAAGCTTTCTTT. Translating it yields CASSIRALGGNTEAFF.

This clone showed up just once. The chain is built from TRBV27 and TRBJ1-5; D unclear. Germline V lookup: CDR1 MNHEY, CDR2 SMNVEV (reference sequence). V lost 5 bases to trimming and J lost 0 bases, with 14 bases between them. CDR3 length equals 16 residues. The CDR3 is CASSPWTDYSNQPQHF. The CDR3 nucleotides are TGTGCCAGCAGTCCTTGGACCGACTATAGCAATCAGCCCCAGCATTTT.